This T cell receptor beta chain was sequenced in a study of cytomegalovirus exposure and HLA in healthy donors. Study-level findings and limits: Through in vitro validation, three CMV-associated chains were shown to be specific for CMV antigens. V- and J-gene trimming in TCR beta was tied to a missense DCLRE1C variant by an analysis performed later. Links to common viral pathogens appeared, in a later analysis, for several of the most significant clusters.

Amplification used 60 Vbeta primers and 13 Jbeta primers. Sequencing was performed with immunoSEQ multiplex PCR; in TCRdb, only in-frame clones are kept and a portion is missing. The repertoire includes 160,000 or so clones, around nine tenths of them detected once, and around 0.85% sits in the top ten. This clone was seen a single time. The antigen remains unidentified. The V gene's germline CDR1 is LGHNA and CDR2 YSLEER. V lost 4 bases and J lost 7; bases outside the gene matches: 14. This CDR3 comprises 17 residues. The V gene is TRBV4-3, the J gene TRBJ1-4; 8 bases line up with TRBD1. The sample was PBMCs. The TCR originated in a woman aged 25 to 39 in good health and CMV-seronegative. The CDR3 reads CASSRAGGARVSEKLFF. DNA of the CDR3: TGCGCCAGCAGCCGAGCAGGGGGCGCAAGGGTTAGTGAAAAACTGTTTTTT.